The 25 T cell receptor beta chains in this list originate from one sample, sequenced in a study of a mutant IDH1 vaccine in newly diagnosed glioma. Their antigen targets remain unknown. The time point is: week 5, during vaccination. Each dose delivered 300 ug of mutant IDH1 20-mer peptide subcutaneously with imiquimod. The assay was immunoSEQ multiplex PCR, and TCRdb's table has in-frame clones only and misses some. The sample has some 55,000 clones, about nine tenths seen once; the top ten hold approximately 4.6%. The sample here was PBMCs, taken from a glioma patient whose treatment included an IDH1 peptide vaccine. The receptors derive from a woman in her forties with glioma.

The J gene is TRBJ1-1, the V gene TRBV5-4, with D maybe TRBD1 (5 bases). V was trimmed by 1 base and J by 4 bases, leaving 14 bases between them. The germline CDR1 and CDR2 sequences are SGHNT and YYREEE (reference sequence). The length of the CDR3 is 15 residues. CDR3 sequence reads: CASSLIGASGTEAFF. For the CDR3, the DNA is TGTGCCAGCAGCTTGATCGGGGCCTCGGGCACTGAAGCTTTCTTT.

This rearrangement joins TRBV6-6 to TRBJ2-5; D ambiguous. Deletions cut 8 bases from V and 5 bases from J, with 9 bases between. Germline V gene sequence: CDR1 MNHNY, CDR2 SVGAGI (reference sequence). The CDR3 contains 11 residues. CDR3 DNA: TGTGCCAGCGGGGTTATGGAGACCCAGTACTTC. Encoded protein: CASGVMETQYF.

The V and J genes are TRBV6-1 and TRBJ1-6; possibly TRBD1 for D (5 bases). CDR1 MNHNS and CDR2 SASEGT come from the germline V gene. The CDR3 sequence is 15 residues long. The V gene lost 6 bases and the J gene lost 9 bases, with 18 bases spanning the gap. The CDR3 DNA follows: TGTGCCAGCAGAGGCTCCGGGACTGCGGGTTCACCCCTCCACTTT. Its translation: CASRGSGTAGSPLHF.

The genes are TRBV18 and TRBJ1-2; a possible D gene is TRBD1 (5 bases). V was shortened by 6 bases and J by 4 bases, with 15 bases between the two germline ends. The CDR3 loop spans 14 amino acids. Germline V gene data show CDR1 as KGHSH and CDR2 as LQKENI. Written as DNA, the CDR3 is TGTGCCAGCTCGCTCGATGGGGGTGGCTATGGCTACACCTTC. Amino acids: CASSLDGGGYGYTF.

This rearrangement joins TRBV27 to TRBJ2-7; D remains unclear. V was trimmed by 5 bases and J by 3 bases, leaving 14 bases between them. The CDR3 is 14 amino acids. CDR1 is MNHEY and CDR2 is SMNVEV in the germline V gene (reference sequence). Written as DNA, the CDR3 is TGTGCCAGCAGTAAAAAGGAAGGCCGCTACGAGCAGTACTTC. It codes for CASSKKEGRYEQYF.

A few counts support this clone. The chain joins TRBV2 to TRBJ1-1, with D uncertain. This CDR3 comprises 14 residues. Trimming took off 8 bases at V and 5 bases at J, with 18 bases between the two ends. In germline, CDR1 is SNHLY, CDR2 FYNNEI. CDR3 in DNA: TGTGCCAGCCAGAGGAGCAGTCCGAGGACTGAAGCTTTCTTT. Its protein is CASQRSSPRTEAFF.

This clone has a single count. The chain has TRBV5-4 and TRBJ2-5, with D possibly matching TRBD1 (6 bases). The DNA end is more similar to TRBJ2-7, so the J call may be wrong. The CDR3 totals 15 residues. CDR1 and CDR2 from the germline V gene are SGHNT and YYREEE (reference sequence). CDR3 amino acids: CASSLGGTGIYEQYF. As DNA, the CDR3 is TGTGCCAGCAGCTTGGGAGGTACAGGGATCTACGAGCAGTACTTC.

This clone appeared a few times. The chain recombines TRBV4-1 with TRBJ1-4, with D unresolved. The CDR3 covers 17 residues. The ends were cut back, 0 bases at V and 2 bases at J, with 13 bases in the middle. Germline CDR1 MGHRA, CDR2 YSYEKL. DNA of the CDR3: TGCGCCAGCAGCCAAGATCCCCGAAGGAGGACTAATGAAAAACTGTTTTTT. It codes for CASSQDPRRRTNEKLFF.

The gene calls are TRBV6-5 and TRBJ2-5; 7 positions match TRBD1. The DNA end is more similar to TRBJ2-7, so the J call may be wrong. The CDR3 is 15 amino acids. Germline V gene sequence: CDR1 MNHEY, CDR2 SVGAGI. The CDR3: CASSSRPGQTYEQYF. The DNA for the CDR3 is TGTGCCAGCAGCTCAAGGCCGGGACAGACCTACGAGCAGTACTTC.

J is TRBJ2-1 and V is TRBV4-3; TRBD2 matches at 15 bases. The CDR3 loop spans 15 amino acids. The ends lost 4 bases at V and 9 bases at J; junction bases unmatched: 4. From germline, CDR1 is LGHNA and CDR2 YSLEER. The DNA for the CDR3 is TGCGCCAGCAGCCGCGGGACTAGCGGGGGGCCTGAGCAGTTCTTC. It yields the protein CASSRGTSGGPEQFF.

CDR3 nucleotide sequence: TGTGCCAGCAGCCAAGGGGGCCGGGGGCCCCAGCATTTT. The encoded protein is CASSQGGRGPQHF. This rearrangement joins TRBV14 to TRBJ1-5, with D possibly matching TRBD1 (5 bases). The length of the CDR3 is 13 residues. V was clipped by 1 base and J by 9 bases, with 10 bases between them. Germline CDR1 is SGHDN and CDR2 is FVKESK.

V gene TRBV7-9 combines with J gene TRBJ1-1; D possibly corresponds to TRBD1 (6 bases). The germline V and J ends were trimmed by 7 bases and 11 bases, with 17 bases remaining between them. The CDR3 contains 12 residues. The germline V gene encodes CDR1 SEHNR and CDR2 FQNEAQ (reference sequence). The DNA of the CDR3 is TGTGCCAGCACCTACCCCGGGGGCGAGGCTTTCTTT. It translates to CASTYPGGEAFF. The full variable domain, with the rest looked up from reference TRBV7-9 and TRBJ1-1, is DTGVSQNPRHKITKRGQNVTFRCDPISEHNRLYWYRQTLGQGPEFLTYFQNEAQLEKSRLLSDRFSAERPKGSFSTLEIQRTEQGDSAMYLCASTYPGGEAFFGQGTRLTVV.

The chain links TRBV30 to TRBJ2-3, with TRBD1 matching 8 bases. This CDR3 is built from 14 residues. J lost 1 base, V lost 2 bases, and 2 bases had no gene match. Per the germline V gene, CDR1 is GTSNPN and CDR2 is SVGIG (reference sequence). The CDR3 is CAWSKGQGTDTQYF. DNA of the CDR3: TGTGCCTGGAGTAAGGGACAGGGCACAGATACGCAGTATTTT.

V and J are TRBV5-1 and TRBJ2-7; D possibly corresponds to TRBD1 (6 bases). Trimming removed 0 bases from V and 2 bases from J, with 12 bases in between. Germline CDR1 SGHRS, CDR2 YFSETQ. The CDR3 consists of 15 residues. The CDR3: CASSLDRVPAYEQYF. CDR3 sequence (DNA): TGCGCCAGCAGCTTGGACAGGGTTCCGGCCTACGAGCAGTACTTC.

The rearrangement uses TRBV4-3 and TRBJ1-2; D unresolved. V gave up 4 bases and J gave up 8 bases, with 14 bases separating them. Germline V gives CDR1 LGHNA, CDR2 YSLEER. This CDR3 has 13 residues. The CDR3 DNA reads as TGCGCCAGCAGCCCCAAACGCCGGGTAGGCTACACCTTC. It yields the protein CASSPKRRVGYTF.

This rearrangement joins TRBV4-3 to TRBJ2-5; the D is unclear. This CDR3 has 15 amino acids. Germline values: CDR1 LGHNA, CDR2 YSLEER. Trimming cost V 1 base and J 2 bases, with 11 bases left between them. This CDR3 reads CASSQGFGRQETQYF. The CDR3 bases are TGCGCCAGCAGCCAAGGATTTGGCAGACAAGAGACCCAGTACTTC.

The chain uses TRBV6-6 and TRBJ1-3; weak D call: TRBD1 (5 bases). This CDR3 is built from 16 residues. Germline loops: CDR1 MNHNY, CDR2 SVGAGI (reference sequence). V shed 10 bases and J shed 0 bases, with 19 bases lying between them. Written as DNA, the CDR3 is TGTGCCACCAGCAGGGCGCTGGGAAGCTCTGGAAACACCATATATTTT. Translation: CATSRALGSSGNTIYF.

CDR3 sequence reads: CASSQDQGPYEQYF. DNA for the CDR3: TGTGCCAGCAGCCAAGATCAAGGACCTTACGAGCAGTACTTC. The chain employs TRBV4-2 and TRBJ2-7; D unclear. Looked up from germline, CDR1 is LGHNA and CDR2 is YNFKEQ. The V end lost 0 bases, the J end lost 4 bases, and 10 bases lay between the germline ends. CDR3 length: 14 amino acids.

The V and J genes are TRBV14 and TRBJ2-2; TRBD1 agrees at 9 bases. Per the germline V gene, CDR1 is SGHDN and CDR2 is FVKESK. This CDR3 spans 18 amino acids. V shed 4 bases and J 2 bases; nucleotides not matched to a gene: 11. CDR3 amino acids: CASSLGTGRTFNTGELFF. The CDR3 nucleotides read TGTGCCAGCAGCCTGGGGACAGGGAGGACGTTTAACACCGGGGAGCTGTTTTTT.

This clone turned up a few times. The genes are TRBV6-5 and TRBJ2-7; a possible D gene is TRBD1 (5 bases). Germline assignment: CDR1 MNHEY and CDR2 SVGAGI. With 4 bases removed from V and 4 bases from J, the gap between germline ends came to 17 bases. CDR3 length: 15 residues. CDR3 sequence: CASSFTGSAVYEQYF. As DNA, the CDR3 is TGTGCCAGCAGTTTCACAGGATCGGCGGTTTACGAGCAGTACTTC.

The count of this clone is one. The chain uses TRBV11-2 and TRBJ2-7; 12 bases align to TRBD2. Germline CDR1 is SGHAT and CDR2 is FQNNGV. J gave up 5 bases and V 4 bases, and 9 bases lay outside the gene matches. The CDR3 extends over 16 amino acids. The CDR3 sequence: CASSSRLAGAPDEQYF. The CDR3 DNA reads as TGTGCCAGCAGCTCCCGACTAGCGGGAGCGCCTGACGAGCAGTACTTC.

This chain uses TRBV27 with TRBJ2-1, with a possible D match to TRBD2 (5 bases). Trimming cost V 5 bases and J 5 bases, with 19 bases left between them. CDR3 length: 16 amino acids. CDR1 and CDR2 from the germline V gene are MNHEY and SMNVEV (reference sequence). The CDR3 bases are TGTGCCAGCAGTACGCCCCTTCGGAAGCGGAACAATGAGCAGTTCTTC. Translating gives CASSTPLRKRNNEQFF.

The rearrangement uses TRBV27 and TRBJ1-2, with D maybe TRBD1 (5 bases). V lost 3 bases, J lost 4 bases, and 9 bases lay in between. Looked up from germline, CDR1 is MNHEY and CDR2 is SMNVEV (reference sequence). The CDR3 has 13 residues. The CDR3 spells CASSFKGPYGYTF. CDR3 DNA sequence: TGTGCCAGCAGTTTTAAGGGGCCCTATGGCTACACCTTC.

The rearrangement joins TRBV19 to TRBJ2-1; no firm D call. Germline assignment: CDR1 LNHDA and CDR2 SQIVND (reference sequence). The CDR3 sequence is 14 residues long. V gave up 3 bases and J gave up 3 bases, with 9 bases separating them. CDR3 loop: CASSMWVGYNEQFF. The CDR3 DNA reads as TGTGCCAGTAGTATGTGGGTGGGCTACAATGAGCAGTTCTTC. The full variable domain, its missing parts supplied by reference TRBV19 and TRBJ2-1, is DGGITQSPKYLFRKEGQNVTLSCEQNLNHDAMYWYRQDPGQGLRLIYYSQIVNDFQKGDIAEGYSVSREKKESFPLTVTSAQKNPTAFYLCASSMWVGYNEQFFGPGTRLTVL.

V gene TRBV2 combines with J gene TRBJ2-3; either TRBD1 or TRBD2 may fit D (5 bases each). The CDR3 is made up of 16 amino acids. Germline V CDR1 and CDR2: SNHLY, FYNNEI. Trimming left V 2 bases short and J 1 base short, with 13 bases between. In nucleotides, the CDR3 is TGTGCCAGCAGTGAATCTGGGGGAGTGGGCACAGATACGCAGTATTTT. Its protein product is CASSESGGVGTDTQYF.